The sequence of this T cell receptor (beta chain) was determined in a study of resident and recirculating memory T cells in vitiligo. Turning to the study itself: Whole samples, not sorted cells, were homogenized and used for genomic DNA extraction.

The germline gives CDR1 SGHNT, CDR2 YENEEA. The CDR3 is 17 residues long. With V trimmed by 3 bases and J by 7 bases, 7 bases remained unmatched. Study outcomes and limitations: Clonality differed among vitiligo lesions, with no unique dominant clone. Non-conserved TCRs across sites and patients suggested distinct clones per lesion.

Method: immunoSEQ multiplex PCR; TCRdb's copy keeps in-frame clones and lacks some. Seen here are roughly 80,000 clones, about 91% observed once, and the top ten hold 5%. Of note for this clone: What it binds is not known.

Sequenced material: blood. The sequence came from a male donor with vitiligo. The chain joins TRBV11-3 to TRBJ2-2; the match to TRBD2 covers 14 bases. CDR3 nucleotide sequence: TGTGCCAGCAGCTTGGGACTAGCGGGAGCCCAAGGCGGGGAGCTGTTTTTT. It is translated as CASSLGLAGAQGGELFF.